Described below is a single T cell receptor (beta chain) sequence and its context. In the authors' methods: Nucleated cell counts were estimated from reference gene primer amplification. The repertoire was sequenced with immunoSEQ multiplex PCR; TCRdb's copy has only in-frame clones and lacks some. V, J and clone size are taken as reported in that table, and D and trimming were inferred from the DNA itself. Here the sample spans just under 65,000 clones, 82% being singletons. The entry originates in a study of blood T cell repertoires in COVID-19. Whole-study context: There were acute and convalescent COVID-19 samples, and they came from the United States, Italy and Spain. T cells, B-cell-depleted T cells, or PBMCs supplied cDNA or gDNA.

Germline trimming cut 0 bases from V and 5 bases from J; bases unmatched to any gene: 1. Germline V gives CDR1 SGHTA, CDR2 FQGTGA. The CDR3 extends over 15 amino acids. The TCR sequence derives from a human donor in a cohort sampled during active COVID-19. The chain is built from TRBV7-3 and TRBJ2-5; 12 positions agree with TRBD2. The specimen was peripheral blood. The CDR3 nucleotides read TGTGCCAGCAGCTTAACCGGGACTAGCGGGGAGACCCAGTACTTC. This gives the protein CASSLTGTSGETQYF.